The 8 T cell receptor beta chains in this list originate from one sample, sequenced in a study of T cells in Graves' hyperthyroidism and ophthalmopathy. What was amplified from RNA transcripts were TCR beta CDR3 regions. First-round RT-PCR of the TCR CDR3 relied on the HTBI primer set. From the multiplex PCR reads, TCRdb called clonotypes with MiXCR, one entry per CDR3 protein. The profile shows around 350,000 distinct CDR3 sequences, around 14% of them singletons. The sequencing sample was made of blood. Every receptor here comes from a woman in her late teens or twenties with Graves' hyperthyroidism.

This clonotype was seen a handful of times. The CDR3 loop reads CASSLAWLQGYTEAFF. In DNA form, the CDR3 reads TGTGCCAGCAGCTTAGCTTGGTTACAGGGGTACACTGAAGCTTTCTTT. The rearrangement joins TRBV7-8 to TRBJ1-1; TRBD1 aligns across 7 bases. V gave up 0 bases and J gave up 3 bases; unmatched junction bases: 7. The CDR3 totals 16 residues. Per germline, CDR1 SGHVS and CDR2 FQNEAQ.

This clonotype was recorded at least ten times. The chain has TRBV6-5 and TRBJ2-2; D not certain. The CDR3 extends over 13 amino acids. The germline V gene has CDR1 MNHEY and CDR2 SVGAGI. With 2 bases removed from V and 0 bases from J, the gap between germline ends came to 1 base. The DNA of the CDR3 is TGTGCCAGCAGTTACACGAACACCGGGGAGCTGTTTTTT. Encoded protein: CASSYTNTGELFF.

This clonotype was counted ten times or more. J is TRBJ1-1 and V is TRBV19; 7 nucleotides align to TRBD1. Germline CDR1 reads LNHDA; CDR2 reads SQIVND (reference sequence). V shed 5 bases, J shed 6 bases, and the junction held 9 bases outside the gene matches. This CDR3 has 14 residues. CDR3 bases: TGTGCCAGTAGTTCCTACAGGGACAGCGCTGAAGCTTTCTTT. Its protein product is CASSSYRDSAEAFF.

Note on this clonotype: A much more abundant neighbour one base away suggests this may be a read error. This chain joins TRBV28 and TRBJ2-7; TRBD2 agrees at 7 bases. Germline CDR1 MDHEN, CDR2 SYDVKM. CDR3 length equals 14 residues. This chain's CDR3 is CASKSAGSSYGQYF. CDR3 coding DNA: TGTGCCAGCAAATCAGCGGGAAGCTCCTACGGGCAGTACTTC.

This clonotype was found many times. The chain carries TRBV6-1 and TRBJ2-1; 12 bases are shared with TRBD2. The CDR3 runs 15 residues. J was trimmed by 9 bases and V by 5 bases; bases with no gene match: 8. The germline V gene encodes CDR1 MNHNS and CDR2 SASEGT. CDR3 DNA: TGTGCCAGCAGTCCTCTAGCGGGGGGGCAATTTGAGCAGTTCTTC. This gives the protein CASSPLAGGQFEQFF.

This clonotype was recorded at least ten times. The chain employs TRBV7-2 and TRBJ2-1; TRBD2 is a possible D gene (6 bases). Trimming took 1 base from V and 4 from J, leaving 11 bases between them. The CDR3 length is 15 residues. The germline gives CDR1 SGHTA, CDR2 FQGNSA. CDR3 bases: TGTGCCAGCAGCTTAGTCGGAGGGCCGTACAATGAGCAGTTCTTC. As protein: CASSLVGGPYNEQFF. The full variable domain, its missing parts supplied by reference TRBV7-2 and TRBJ2-1, is GAGVSQSPSNKVTEKGKDVELRCDPISGHTALYWYRQSLGQGLEFLIYFQGNSAPDKSGLPSDRFSAERTGGSVSTLTIQRTQQEDSAVYLCASSLVGGPYNEQFFGPGTRLTVL.

This clonotype has at least ten counts. The chain recombines TRBV7-6 with TRBJ2-1; the match to TRBD2 covers 9 bases. The CDR3 sequence is 16 residues long. The V segment lost 4 bases and the J segment 5 bases; nucleotides outside the gene matches: 9. Looked up from germline, CDR1 is SGHVS and CDR2 is FNYEAQ. CDR3 DNA sequence: TGTGCCAGCAGCTCAAGGGCGGGAGGGCCCCACAATGAGCAGTTCTTC. Its protein product is CASSSRAGGPHNEQFF.

The chain is built from TRBV12-3 or TRBV12-4 and TRBJ1-5, with D tentatively TRBD1 (5 bases). The CDR3 spans 14 residues. V dropped 3 bases and J dropped 5 bases, with 11 bases sitting between them. The CDR3 is CASSFLGVDQPQHF. The DNA of the CDR3 is TGTGCCAGCAGTTTTTTGGGGGTGGATCAGCCCCAGCATTTT.